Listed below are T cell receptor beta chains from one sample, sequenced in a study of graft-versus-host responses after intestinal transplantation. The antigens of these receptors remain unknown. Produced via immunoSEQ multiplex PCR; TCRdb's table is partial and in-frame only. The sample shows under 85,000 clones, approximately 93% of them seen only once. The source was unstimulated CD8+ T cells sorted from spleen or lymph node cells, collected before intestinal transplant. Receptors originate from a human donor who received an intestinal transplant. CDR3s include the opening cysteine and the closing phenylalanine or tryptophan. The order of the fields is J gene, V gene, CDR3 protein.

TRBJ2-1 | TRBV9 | CASSRLASGRTYNEQFF
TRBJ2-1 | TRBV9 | CASSGLLAGGYNEQFF
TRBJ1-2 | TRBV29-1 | CSVEAQVGIDYGYTF
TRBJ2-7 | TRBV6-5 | CASRGQTSSYEQYF
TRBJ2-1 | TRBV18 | CASSPVRDNEQFF
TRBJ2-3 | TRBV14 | CASSDPSDTQYF
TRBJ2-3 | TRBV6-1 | CASRGLAGDTDTQYF
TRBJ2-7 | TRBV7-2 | CASSLGYSYEQYF
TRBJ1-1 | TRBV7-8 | CASSLLIATGNTEAFF
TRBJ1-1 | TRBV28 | CASNPDTLNTEAFF
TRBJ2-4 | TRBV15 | CATSGSGTSGSLSKNIQYF
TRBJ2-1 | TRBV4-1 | CASSQVVVGEQFF
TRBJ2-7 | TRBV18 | CASSPGSHEQYF
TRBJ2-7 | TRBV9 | CASSVGSGSVSYEQYF
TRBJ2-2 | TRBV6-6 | CASSYNGVGTGELFF
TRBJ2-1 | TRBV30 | CAWRGAGSYEQFF
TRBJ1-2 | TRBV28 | CASHIMDQDRAGGYTF
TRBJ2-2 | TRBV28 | CASSLALAGVLTGELFF
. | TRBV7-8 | CASSPPPALAGEGELFF
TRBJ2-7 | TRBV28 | CASSLFSLVSYEQYF
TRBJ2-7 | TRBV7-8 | CASSLRWYEQYF
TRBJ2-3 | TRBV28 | CASSPSNTQYF
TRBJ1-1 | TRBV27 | CASHLGSVAFF
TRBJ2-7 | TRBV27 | CASSIKWGPWDEQYF
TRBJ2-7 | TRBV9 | CASSASRTGRPYEQYF
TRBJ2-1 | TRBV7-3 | CASSLYYGGTGNEQFF
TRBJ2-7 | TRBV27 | CAVRGGRATNYEQYF
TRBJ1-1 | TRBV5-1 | CASSRTGGEAFF
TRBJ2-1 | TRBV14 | CASSQAASGPYNEQFF
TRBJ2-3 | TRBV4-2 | CASSQDWFASGGTDTQYF
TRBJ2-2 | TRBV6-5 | CASSPQTGPGELFF
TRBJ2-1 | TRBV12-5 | CASGLVQFASGRWNEQFF
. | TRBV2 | CASSEDPRVDEQYF
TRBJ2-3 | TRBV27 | CASSLRRESTDTQYF
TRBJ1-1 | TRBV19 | CASSIDRDSNTEAFF
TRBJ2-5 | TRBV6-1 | CASSDPDRAETQYF
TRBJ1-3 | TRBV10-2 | CASSGTGYSGNTIYF
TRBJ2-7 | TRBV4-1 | CASSPTGLAGLDEQYF
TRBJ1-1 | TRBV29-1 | CSVVGQGNTEAFF
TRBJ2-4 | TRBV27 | CASSLRPYLAKNIQYF
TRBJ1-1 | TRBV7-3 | CASSSGQGANTEAFF
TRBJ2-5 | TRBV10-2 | CASSELALAGGERETQYF
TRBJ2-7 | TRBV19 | CASSILPSYEQYF
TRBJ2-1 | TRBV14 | CASSQDRLEGRSYNEQFF
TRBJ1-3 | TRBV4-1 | CASSQGQGSGNTIYF
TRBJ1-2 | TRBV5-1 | CASSRRGRGYTF